Listed here are 24 T cell receptor beta chains from one sample, sequenced in a study of blood T cell repertoires in COVID-19 (dated by TCRdb to 2019 to 2021). Receptors were amplified or captured by the immunoSEQ multiplex PCR assay. What TCRdb holds here is the immuneACCESS table cut down to in-frame rearrangements. Part of the clones is not present; checked against another copy, under half of the missing clones reflect an unresolved V gene, and the others are unexplained. This sample comprises roughly 92,000 clones, roughly 89% of them detected only once. In total, the top ten clones hold roughly 4% of the sample. Input material: peripheral blood. These receptor sequences come from a woman over 75 with active or convalescent COVID-19.

V and J are TRBV5-4 and TRBJ2-1, with a tentative D call TRBD2 (5 bases). The germline gives CDR1 SGHNT, CDR2 YYREEE (reference sequence). CDR3 length: 15 amino acids. Trimming shortened V by 0 bases and J by 1 base, and 8 bases separated the two germline ends. The CDR3 DNA reads as TGTGCCAGCAGCTTGGAAGCGGTTTCCTACAATGAGCAGTTCTTC. Its translation: CASSLEAVSYNEQFF. Using reference TRBV5-4 and TRBJ2-1 for the parts outside the CDR3, the full variable domain is ETGVTQSPTHLIKTRGQQVTLRCSSQSGHNTVSWYQQALGQGPQFIFQYYREEENGRGNFPPRFSGLQFPNYSSELNVNALELDDSALYLCASSLEAVSYNEQFFGPGTRLTVL.

The rearrangement joins TRBV2 to TRBJ2-2; TRBD1 matches 9 bases. The CDR3 has 14 residues. J lost 8 bases, V lost 10 bases, and 11 bases had no gene match. The V gene's germline CDR1 is SNHLY and CDR2 FYNNEI. The CDR3 sequence is CATQVQGATGELFF. The CDR3 region has the DNA TGTGCCACCCAGGTACAGGGGGCGACTGGGGAGCTGTTTTTT.

This clone has a single count. The genes are TRBV24-1 and TRBJ2-7; TRBD2 is a possible D gene (5 bases). Per germline, CDR1 KGHDR and CDR2 SFDVKD. The CDR3 extends over 14 amino acids. Trimming left V 6 bases short and J 2 bases short, with 13 bases between. CDR3 loop: CATSPRAPPYEQYF. The CDR3 DNA follows: TGTGCCACCAGTCCGAGGGCCCCCCCCTACGAGCAGTACTTC.

The DNA of the CDR3 is TGTGCCAGCAGACCTCAAAGTAGCTCAGCTGAAGCTTTCTTT. It specifies CASRPQSSSAEAFF. The chain recombines TRBV28 with TRBJ1-1; D is unclear. The ends were cut back, 6 bases at V and 6 bases at J, with 17 bases in the middle. The germline gives CDR1 MDHEN, CDR2 SYDVKM. The CDR3 extends over 14 amino acids. Full variable domain (outside the CDR3, taken from reference TRBV28 and TRBJ1-1): DVKVTQSSRYLVKRTGEKVFLECVQDMDHENMFWYRQDPGLGLRLIYFSYDVKMKEKGDIPEGYSVSREKKERFSLILESASTNQTSMYLCASRPQSSSAEAFFGQGTRLTVV.

This chain joins TRBV7-2 and TRBJ2-2; the D is unclear. The ends were cut back, 3 bases at V and 2 bases at J, with 13 bases in the middle. Germline V gene lookup returns CDR1 SGHTA and CDR2 FQGNSA. The length of the CDR3 is 16 residues. The CDR3 here is CASSLVGLPNTGELFF. The CDR3 DNA reads TGTGCCAGCAGCTTGGTTGGGCTACCTAACACCGGGGAGCTGTTTTTT.

DNA of the CDR3: TGCAGCGTTGAAGATAAGGACAGATTATCTAACTATGGCTACACCTTC. Translating gives CSVEDKDRLSNYGYTF. The J gene is TRBJ1-2, the V gene TRBV29-1, with D possibly TRBD1 on 6 matching bases. From germline, CDR1 is SQVTM and CDR2 ANQGSEA. The CDR3 has 16 residues. Trimming removed 0 bases at V and 0 bases at J, with 14 bases between. The complete variable domain, with remaining parts taken from reference TRBV29-1 and TRBJ1-2, reads SAVISQKPSRDICQRGTSLTIQCQVDSQVTMMFWYRQQPGQSLTLIATANQGSEATYESGFVIDKFPISRPNLTFSTLTVSNMSPEDSSIYLCSVEDKDRLSNYGYTFGSGTRLTVV.

The chain is built from TRBV28 and TRBJ1-6; 7 positions match TRBD1. The V segment lost 5 bases and the J segment 7 bases; nucleotides outside the gene matches: 8. CDR3 length: 15 residues. Germline CDR1 and CDR2: MDHEN and SYDVKM. DNA for the CDR3: TGTGCCAGCAGTAAAAGGGGGGACAGCAATTCACCCCTCCACTTT. Amino acid sequence: CASSKRGDSNSPLHF.

This rearrangement joins TRBV24-1 to TRBJ2-1; 10 nucleotides line up with TRBD2. Germline CDR1 KGHDR, CDR2 SFDVKD. Trimming cost V 4 bases and J 3 bases; bases outside gene matches: 5. The CDR3 sequence is 16 residues long. The CDR3 DNA reads TGTGCCACCAGTGACCCCACTAGCGGGATCTACAATGAGCAGTTCTTC. The encoded protein is CATSDPTSGIYNEQFF.

This rearrangement joins TRBV4-3 to TRBJ2-1; 9 nucleotides align to TRBD2. Germline loops: CDR1 LGHNA, CDR2 YSLEER. V shed 1 base and J 8 bases; nucleotides not matched to a gene: 6. The CDR3 covers 15 residues. The CDR3 sequence: CASSQGLAARHEQFF. As DNA, the CDR3 is TGCGCCAGCAGCCAAGGACTAGCGGCGAGACATGAGCAGTTCTTC.

On this clone itself: Mismatch with germline at one junction end may stem from a read error. The chain employs TRBV28 and TRBJ1-5, with TRBD1 identical over 7 bases. CDR1 and CDR2 from the germline V gene are MDHEN and SYDVKM. There are 15 residues in the CDR3. The CDR3, as DNA: TGTGTCAGCAGTTTACCCGACAGGGTCAATCAGCCCCAGCATTTT. Translating it yields CVSSLPDRVNQPQHF.

A single count supports this clone. This chain uses TRBV7-4 with TRBJ2-7, with D hard to call. V was shortened by 6 bases and J by 3 bases, with 12 bases between the two germline ends. The germline CDR1 and CDR2 sequences are SGHVT and SQSDAQ. The CDR3 has 13 amino acids. The CDR3 DNA sequence: TGTGCCAGCAGGGGTTTGGGCCACTACGAGCAGTACTTC. This sequence encodes CASRGLGHYEQYF.

The V gene is TRBV19, the J gene TRBJ1-4, with 10 bases identical to TRBD1. Per the germline V gene, CDR1 is LNHDA and CDR2 is SQIVND (reference sequence). This CDR3 is 16 amino acids long. The V and J ends lost 9 bases and 8 bases, in that order; junction bases with no gene match: 15. For the CDR3, the DNA is TGTGCCAGCCACACGGGACAGGGGAAGTCGCGGGAAAAACTGTTTTTT. Its protein is CASHTGQGKSREKLFF.

This clone has a handful of counts. This chain links TRBV7-6 with TRBJ2-2, with TRBD2 identical over 12 bases. The CDR3 is made up of 16 amino acids. J gave up 2 bases and V 6 bases, and 4 bases lay outside the gene matches. Germline V gene data show CDR1 as SGHVS and CDR2 as FNYEAQ. CDR3 sequence: CASSKGLAGNTGELFF. CDR3 nucleotide sequence: TGTGCCAGCAGTAAGGGACTAGCGGGCAACACCGGGGAGCTGTTTTTT.

The rearrangement uses TRBV18 and TRBJ2-3; D is perhaps TRBD2 (6 bases). The CDR3 loop spans 14 amino acids. V shed 2 bases and J shed 0 bases, with 6 bases lying between them. Germline values: CDR1 KGHSH, CDR2 LQKENI. CDR3 nucleotides: TGTGCCAGCTCACCAAGCGGGAGCACAGATACGCAGTATTTT. As protein: CASSPSGSTDTQYF.

About this clone itself: One end of the junction varies from germline; a read error may be responsible. Other DNA variants within this sample encode the same CDR3. The chain has TRBV19 and TRBJ2-2; D might be TRBD1 (6 bases). Germline V gene sequence: CDR1 LNHDA, CDR2 SQIVND (reference sequence). The CDR3 runs to 15 residues. CDR3 residues: CASSMGALNTGELFF. The CDR3 DNA reads TGTGCCAGTAGTATGGGGGCGTTGAACACCGGAGAGCTGTTTTTT.

The chain recombines TRBV5-4 with TRBJ2-3; 8 positions match TRBD2. CDR1 is SGHNT, CDR2 YYREEE, per germline (reference sequence). V lost 4 bases and J lost 1; bases outside the gene matches: 8. This CDR3 comprises 16 residues. The CDR3 DNA reads TGTGCCAGCAGCCCTGGGGAACTAGCGGGCACAGATACGCAGTATTTT. Amino acids: CASSPGELAGTDTQYF.

V is TRBV19 and J is TRBJ2-1, with 8 bases matching TRBD2. Germline lookup yields CDR1 LNHDA and CDR2 SQIVND (reference sequence). V dropped 3 bases and J dropped 5; count of bases not matched to a gene: 9. The CDR3 totals 16 residues. The CDR3 bases are TGTGCCAGTAGTATTGGAGGGACTAGACTAAACAATGAGCAGTTCTTC. This codes for CASSIGGTRLNNEQFF.

The chain joins TRBV4-3 to TRBJ2-1; D may be TRBD2 (5 bases). The V and J ends lost 1 base and 3 bases respectively, with 13 bases between them. Per the germline V gene, CDR1 is LGHNA and CDR2 is YSLEER. CDR3 length equals 16 residues. For the CDR3, the DNA is TGCGCCAGCAGCCAAGGGCCGGGAACGGGCTACAATGAGCAGTTCTTC. This codes for CASSQGPGTGYNEQFF.

The V and J genes are TRBV19 and TRBJ2-2, with D maybe TRBD2 (5 bases). Germline loops: CDR1 LNHDA, CDR2 SQIVND (reference sequence). CDR3 length: 14 amino acids. V lost 2 bases, J lost 6 bases, and 10 bases lay in between. CDR3 DNA sequence: TGTGCCAGTAGTATAAAGTGGGAGCCCGGGGAGCTGTTTTTT. This codes for CASSIKWEPGELFF.

The chain joins TRBV28 to TRBJ1-1; weak D call: TRBD1 (5 bases). V lost 1 base and J lost 4, with 13 bases in between. This CDR3 contains 15 residues. Germline CDR1 and CDR2: MDHEN and SYDVKM. CDR3 DNA: TGTGCCAGCAGTTTATATCGGGGGAGGGGCACTGAAGCTTTCTTT. It is translated as CASSLYRGRGTEAFF.

The chain links TRBV19 to TRBJ1-2; tentatively, D is TRBD1 (5 bases). Germline CDR1 and CDR2: LNHDA and SQIVND (reference sequence). V lost 5 bases to trimming and J lost 4 bases, with 14 bases between them. This CDR3 spans 14 amino acids. The CDR3, as DNA: TGTGCCAGTAGTCCAAACGACAGCCTCTATGGCTACACCTTC. This translates into CASSPNDSLYGYTF.

The chain carries TRBV7-2 and TRBJ2-7; D is possibly TRBD1 (5 bases). V lost 4 bases and J 3 bases, leaving 7 bases between the germline ends. Germline CDR1 SGHTA, CDR2 FQGNSA. The CDR3 covers 12 residues. CDR3 residues: CASSSTGYEQYF. The CDR3 DNA follows: TGTGCCAGCAGCTCCACAGGCTACGAGCAGTACTTC. Full variable domain (outside the CDR3, taken from reference TRBV7-2 and TRBJ2-7): GAGVSQSPSNKVTEKGKDVELRCDPISGHTALYWYRQSLGQGLEFLIYFQGNSAPDKSGLPSDRFSAERTGGSVSTLTIQRTQQEDSAVYLCASSSTGYEQYFGPGTRLTVT.

The V and J genes are TRBV19 and TRBJ2-7, with D hard to call. Trimming shortened V by 10 bases and J by 0 bases, and 16 bases separated the two germline ends. Germline V CDR1 and CDR2: LNHDA, SQIVND (reference sequence). The CDR3 runs to 14 residues. As DNA, the CDR3 is TGTGCCACCAACCCCCGCGTTGACTCCTACGAGCAGTACTTC. Translation gives CATNPRVDSYEQYF.

The chain joins TRBV18 to TRBJ1-1; the match to TRBD1 covers 10 bases. The CDR3 is 14 amino acids. The junction had 10 bases not matched to a gene; V was cut back by 10 bases and J by 5 bases. CDR1 is KGHSH and CDR2 is LQKENI in the germline V gene. The CDR3 loop is CATRRDRGETEAFF. The CDR3 DNA follows: TGTGCCACCAGGAGGGACAGGGGTGAAACTGAAGCTTTCTTT.